This T cell receptor (beta chain) was captured by sequencing in a study of T cells after yellow fever vaccination. Study-wide background: SMART-Seq v4 Ultra Low Input served to prepare low-cell-number fractions.

Germline values: CDR1 SGDLS, CDR2 YYNGEE. The CDR3 is made up of 14 amino acids. Trimming took 0 bases from V and 4 from J, leaving 9 bases between them. Whole-study results and caveats: Shared CD4/CD8 clonotypes were a small share, likely from convergent recombination. Clones from primary vaccination mostly reappeared after the booster (roughly 97% CD4, approximately 91% CD8).

The study made its TCR cDNA through 5'RACE template switching. That step introduced a universal primer site along with UMIs. TCRdb itself ran the 5' RACE reads through MiXCR, one entry per CDR3 protein. The sample lists 150,000 to 200,000 distinct CDR3 sequences, approximately 9.9% seen once, with approximately 39% in the top ten. Details on this clonotype: What it binds is unknown.

The receptor was isolated from a young man who received the YFV17D yellow fever vaccine. The specimen comprised CD8+ T cells sorted from PBMCs, sampled 45 days after the yellow fever booster vaccination. This sequence joins TRBV9 and TRBJ2-3, with D unresolved. The DNA of the CDR3 is TGTGCCAGCAGCGTAGAGCCGCGTCCAGATACGCAGTATTTT. It encodes CASSVEPRPDTQYF. The variable domain in full, completed from reference TRBV9 and TRBJ2-3, reads DSGVTQTPKHLITATGQRVTLRCSPRSGDLSVYWYQQSLDQGLQFLIQYYNGEERAKGNILERFSAQQFPDLHSELNLSSLELGDSALYFCASSVEPRPDTQYFGPGTRLTVL.